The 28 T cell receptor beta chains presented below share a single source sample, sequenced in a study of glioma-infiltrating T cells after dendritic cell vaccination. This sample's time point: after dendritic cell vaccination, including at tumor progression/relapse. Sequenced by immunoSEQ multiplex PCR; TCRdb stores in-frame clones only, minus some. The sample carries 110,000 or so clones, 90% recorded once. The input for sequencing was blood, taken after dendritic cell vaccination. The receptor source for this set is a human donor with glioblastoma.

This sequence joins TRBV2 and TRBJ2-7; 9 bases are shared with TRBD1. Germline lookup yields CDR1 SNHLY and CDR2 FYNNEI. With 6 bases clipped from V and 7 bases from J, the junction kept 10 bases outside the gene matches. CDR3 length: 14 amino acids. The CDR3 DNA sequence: TGTGCCAGCAGGACCGGGACAGGGCCATTGGAGCAGTACTTC. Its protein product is CASRTGTGPLEQYF.

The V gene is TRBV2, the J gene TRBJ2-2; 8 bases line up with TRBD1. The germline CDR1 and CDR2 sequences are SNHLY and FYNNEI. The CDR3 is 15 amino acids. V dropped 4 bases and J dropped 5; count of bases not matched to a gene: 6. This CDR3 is CASSAVTGATGELFF. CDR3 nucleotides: TGTGCCAGCAGTGCAGTGACAGGGGCGACCGGGGAGCTGTTTTTT.

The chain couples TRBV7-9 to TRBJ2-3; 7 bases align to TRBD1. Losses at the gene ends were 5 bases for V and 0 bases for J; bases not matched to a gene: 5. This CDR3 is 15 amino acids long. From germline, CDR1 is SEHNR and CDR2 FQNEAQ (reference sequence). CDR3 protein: CASSPLTGSTDTQYF. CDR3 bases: TGTGCCAGCAGCCCCTTGACAGGGAGCACAGATACGCAGTATTTT.

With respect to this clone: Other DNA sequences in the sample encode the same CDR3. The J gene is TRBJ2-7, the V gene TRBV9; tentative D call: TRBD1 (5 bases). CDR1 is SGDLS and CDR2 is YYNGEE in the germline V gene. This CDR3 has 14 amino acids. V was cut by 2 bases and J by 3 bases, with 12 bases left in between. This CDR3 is CASSVGQGVYEQYF. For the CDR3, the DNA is TGTGCCAGCAGCGTGGGCCAGGGCGTCTACGAGCAGTACTTC. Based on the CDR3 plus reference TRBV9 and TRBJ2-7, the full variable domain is DSGVTQTPKHLITATGQRVTLRCSPRSGDLSVYWYQQSLDQGLQFLIQYYNGEERAKGNILERFSAQQFPDLHSELNLSSLELGDSALYFCASSVGQGVYEQYFGPGTRLTVT.

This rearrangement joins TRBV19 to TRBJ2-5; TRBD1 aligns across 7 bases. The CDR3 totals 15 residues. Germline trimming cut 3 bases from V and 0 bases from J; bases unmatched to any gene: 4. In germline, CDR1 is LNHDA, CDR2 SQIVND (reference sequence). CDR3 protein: CASSIPGTDQETQYF. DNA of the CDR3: TGTGCCAGTAGTATCCCCGGGACAGACCAAGAGACCCAGTACTTC.

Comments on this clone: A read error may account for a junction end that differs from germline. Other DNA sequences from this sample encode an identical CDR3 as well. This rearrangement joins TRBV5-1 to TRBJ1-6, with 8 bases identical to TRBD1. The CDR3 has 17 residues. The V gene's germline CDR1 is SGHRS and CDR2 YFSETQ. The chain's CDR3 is CASSLGDRGRYNSPLHF. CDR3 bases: TGCGCCAGCAGCTTGGGAGACAGGGGCAGGTATAATTCCCCCCTCCACTTT.

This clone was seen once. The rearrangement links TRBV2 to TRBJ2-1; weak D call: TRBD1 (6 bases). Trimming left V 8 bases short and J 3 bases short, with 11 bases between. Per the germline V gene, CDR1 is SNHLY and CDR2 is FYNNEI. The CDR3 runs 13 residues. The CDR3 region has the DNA TGTGCCAGCGCCCAGGGGCGCTACAATGAGCAGTTCTTC. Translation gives CASAQGRYNEQFF.

CDR3 coding DNA: TGCGCCAGCAGCTTGACAGGAAAAGAGACCCAGTACTTC. Its translation: CASSLTGKETQYF. The rearrangement joins TRBV5-1 to TRBJ2-5, with a possible D match to TRBD1 (5 bases). The ends were cut back, 1 base at V and 3 bases at J, with 7 bases in the middle. Germline CDR1 SGHRS, CDR2 YFSETQ. The CDR3 totals 13 residues.

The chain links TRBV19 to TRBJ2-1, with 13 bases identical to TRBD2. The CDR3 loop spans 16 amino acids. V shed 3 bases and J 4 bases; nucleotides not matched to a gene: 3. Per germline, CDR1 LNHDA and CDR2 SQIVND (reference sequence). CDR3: CASSIRTSGRYNEQFF. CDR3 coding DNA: TGTGCCAGTAGTATCCGGACTAGCGGGAGATACAATGAGCAGTTCTTC. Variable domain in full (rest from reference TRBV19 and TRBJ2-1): DGGITQSPKYLFRKEGQNVTLSCEQNLNHDAMYWYRQDPGQGLRLIYYSQIVNDFQKGDIAEGYSVSREKKESFPLTVTSAQKNPTAFYLCASSIRTSGRYNEQFFGPGTRLTVL.

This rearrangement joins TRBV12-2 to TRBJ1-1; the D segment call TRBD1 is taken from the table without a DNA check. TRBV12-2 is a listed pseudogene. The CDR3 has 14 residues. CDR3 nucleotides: TGTGCAAGTCGCTTACCTGGGACAGATCGAGGAGCTTTCTTT. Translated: CASRLPGTDRGAFF.

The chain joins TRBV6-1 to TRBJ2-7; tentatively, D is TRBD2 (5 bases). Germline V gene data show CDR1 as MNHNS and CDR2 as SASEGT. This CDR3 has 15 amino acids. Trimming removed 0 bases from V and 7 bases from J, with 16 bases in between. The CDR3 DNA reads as TGTGCCAGCAGTGAAGCCAGGTCTTGGACGGGGGAGCAGTACTTC. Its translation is CASSEARSWTGEQYF.

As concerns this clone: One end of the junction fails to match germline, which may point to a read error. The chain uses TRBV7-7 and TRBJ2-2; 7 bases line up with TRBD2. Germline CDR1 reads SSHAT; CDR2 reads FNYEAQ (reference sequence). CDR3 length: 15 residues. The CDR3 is CASSSGLPNTGELFF. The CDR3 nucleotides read TGTGCTAGCAGCTCGGGACTACCGAACACCGGGGAGCTGTTTTTT.

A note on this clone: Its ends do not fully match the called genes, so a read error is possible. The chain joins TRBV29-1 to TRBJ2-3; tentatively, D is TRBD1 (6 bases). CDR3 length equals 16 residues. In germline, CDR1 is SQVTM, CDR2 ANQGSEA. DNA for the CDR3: TGCAGCGTTGAAAAGAGCCCCGGACAGAGCACATATACGCAGTATTTT. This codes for CSVEKSPGQSTYTQYF.

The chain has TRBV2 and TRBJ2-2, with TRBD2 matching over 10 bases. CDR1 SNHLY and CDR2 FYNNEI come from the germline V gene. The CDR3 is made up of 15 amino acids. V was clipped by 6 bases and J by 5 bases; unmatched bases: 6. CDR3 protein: CASRRLAGDTGELFF. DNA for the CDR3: TGTGCCAGCAGACGCCTAGCGGGAGATACCGGGGAGCTGTTTTTT.

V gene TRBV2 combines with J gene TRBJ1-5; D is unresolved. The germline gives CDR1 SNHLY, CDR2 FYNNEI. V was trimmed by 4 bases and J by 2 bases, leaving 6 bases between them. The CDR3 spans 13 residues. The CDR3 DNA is TGTGCCAGCAGTGGGACTGGCAATCAGCCCCAGCATTTT. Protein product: CASSGTGNQPQHF. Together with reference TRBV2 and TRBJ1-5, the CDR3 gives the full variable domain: EPEVTQTPSHQVTQMGQEVILRCVPISNHLYFYWYRQILGQKVEFLVSFYNNEISEKSEIFDDQFSVERPDGSNFTLKIRSTKLEDSAMYFCASSGTGNQPQHFGDGTRLSIL.

CDR3: CASSQNGGSGNTIYF. The CDR3 coding sequence is TGTGCCAGCTCACAGAACGGGGGCTCTGGAAACACCATATATTTT. The chain has TRBV18 and TRBJ1-3, with D possibly being TRBD1 (5 bases). With 4 bases removed from V and 0 bases from J, the gap between germline ends came to 10 bases. This CDR3 is built from 15 residues. CDR1 KGHSH and CDR2 LQKENI come from the germline V gene.

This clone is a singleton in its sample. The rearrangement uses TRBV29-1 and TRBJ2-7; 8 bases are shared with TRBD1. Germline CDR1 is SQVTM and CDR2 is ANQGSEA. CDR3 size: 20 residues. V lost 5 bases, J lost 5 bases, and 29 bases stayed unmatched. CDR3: CSVRFQPGTGAPPSWDEQYF. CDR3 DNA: TGCAGCGTTCGGTTCCAACCCGGGACAGGCGCCCCGCCTAGTTGGGACGAGCAGTACTTC.

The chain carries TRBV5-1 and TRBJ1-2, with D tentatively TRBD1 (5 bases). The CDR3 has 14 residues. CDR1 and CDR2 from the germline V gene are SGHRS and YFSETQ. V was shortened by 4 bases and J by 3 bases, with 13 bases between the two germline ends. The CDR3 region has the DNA TGCGCCAGCAGCCCCCGGGGGGTTCACTATGGCTACACCTTC. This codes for CASSPRGVHYGYTF.

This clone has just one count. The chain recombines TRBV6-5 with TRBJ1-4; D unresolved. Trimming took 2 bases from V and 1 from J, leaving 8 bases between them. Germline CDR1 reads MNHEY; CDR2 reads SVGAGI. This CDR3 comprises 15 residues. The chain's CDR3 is CASSYRRRTNEKLFF. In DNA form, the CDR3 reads TGTGCCAGCAGTTACCGGCGGAGAACTAATGAAAAACTGTTTTTT.

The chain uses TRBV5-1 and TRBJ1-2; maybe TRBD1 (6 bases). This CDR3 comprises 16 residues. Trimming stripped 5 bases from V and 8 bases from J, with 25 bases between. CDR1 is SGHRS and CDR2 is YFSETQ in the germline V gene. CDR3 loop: CASSTSGTLDIWGYTF. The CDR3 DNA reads TGCGCCAGCAGTACTTCCGGGACACTCGATATTTGGGGCTACACCTTC.

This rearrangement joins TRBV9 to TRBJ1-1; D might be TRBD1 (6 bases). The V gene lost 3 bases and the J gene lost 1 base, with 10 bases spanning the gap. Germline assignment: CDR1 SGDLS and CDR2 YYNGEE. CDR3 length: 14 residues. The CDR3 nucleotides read TGTGCCAGCAGCGCCAGGACAGAGAACACTGAAGCTTTCTTT. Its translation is CASSARTENTEAFF.

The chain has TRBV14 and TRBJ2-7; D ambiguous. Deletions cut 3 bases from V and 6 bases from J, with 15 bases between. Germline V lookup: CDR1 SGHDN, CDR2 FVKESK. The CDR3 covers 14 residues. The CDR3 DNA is TGTGCCAGCAGCCACCTCCAAGCACGCGGCGAGCAGTACTTC. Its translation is CASSHLQARGEQYF.

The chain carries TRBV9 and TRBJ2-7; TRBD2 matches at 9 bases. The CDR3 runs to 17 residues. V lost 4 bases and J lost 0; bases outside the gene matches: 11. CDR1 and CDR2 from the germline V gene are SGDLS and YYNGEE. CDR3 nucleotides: TGTGCCAGCAGCACTCCCCTTAGCGGGGGACACTCCTACGAGCAGTACTTC. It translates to CASSTPLSGGHSYEQYF.

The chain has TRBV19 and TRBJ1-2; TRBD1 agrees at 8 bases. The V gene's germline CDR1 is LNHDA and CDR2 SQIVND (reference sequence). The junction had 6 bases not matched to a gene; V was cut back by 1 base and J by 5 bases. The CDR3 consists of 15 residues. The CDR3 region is CASSIGQGAAYGYTF. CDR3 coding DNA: TGTGCCAGTAGTATAGGGCAGGGGGCCGCATATGGCTACACCTTC. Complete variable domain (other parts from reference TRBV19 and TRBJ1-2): DGGITQSPKYLFRKEGQNVTLSCEQNLNHDAMYWYRQDPGQGLRLIYYSQIVNDFQKGDIAEGYSVSREKKESFPLTVTSAQKNPTAFYLCASSIGQGAAYGYTFGSGTRLTVV.

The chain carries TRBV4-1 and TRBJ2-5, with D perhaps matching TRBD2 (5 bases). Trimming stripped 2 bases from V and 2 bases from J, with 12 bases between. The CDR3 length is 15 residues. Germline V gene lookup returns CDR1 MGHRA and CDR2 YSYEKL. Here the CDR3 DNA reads TGCGCCAGCAGCCAACTAGGACTGATTCAAGAGACCCAGTACTTC. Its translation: CASSQLGLIQETQYF.

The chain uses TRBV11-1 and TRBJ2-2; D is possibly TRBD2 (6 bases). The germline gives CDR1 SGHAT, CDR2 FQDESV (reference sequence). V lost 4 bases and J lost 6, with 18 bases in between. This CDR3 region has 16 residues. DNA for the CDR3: TGTGCCAGCAGCTCCTTAGCGGATAGGAAGGCCGGGGAGCTGTTTTTT. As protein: CASSSLADRKAGELFF.

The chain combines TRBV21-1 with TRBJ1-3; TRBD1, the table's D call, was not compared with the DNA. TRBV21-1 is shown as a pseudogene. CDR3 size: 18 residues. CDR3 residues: CASTRTGMFGRFGNTIYF. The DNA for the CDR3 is TGTGCCAGCACCCGGACAGGAATGTTTGGACGATTTGGAAACACCATATATTTT.

CDR3 coding DNA: TGTGCCACCCAAGGGTTAGCGGGAGCGGAGCAGTTCTTC. Encoded protein: CATQGLAGAEQFF. The chain is built from TRBV19 and TRBJ2-1; 9 nucleotides line up with TRBD2. From germline, CDR1 is LNHDA and CDR2 SQIVND (reference sequence). The CDR3 has 13 residues. With V trimmed by 10 bases and J by 10 bases, 11 bases remained unmatched.